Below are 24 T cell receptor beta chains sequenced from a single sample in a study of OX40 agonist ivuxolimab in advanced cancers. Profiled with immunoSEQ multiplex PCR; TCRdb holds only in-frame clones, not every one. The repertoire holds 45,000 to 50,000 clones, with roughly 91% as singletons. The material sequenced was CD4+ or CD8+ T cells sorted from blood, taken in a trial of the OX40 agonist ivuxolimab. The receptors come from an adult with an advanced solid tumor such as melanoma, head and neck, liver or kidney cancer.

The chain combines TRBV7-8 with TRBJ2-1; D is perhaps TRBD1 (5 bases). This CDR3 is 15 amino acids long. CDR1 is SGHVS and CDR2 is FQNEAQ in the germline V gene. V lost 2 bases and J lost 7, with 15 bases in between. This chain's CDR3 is CASSLPRTWLNEQFF. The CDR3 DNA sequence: TGTGCCAGCAGCTTACCCCGGACATGGCTGAATGAGCAGTTCTTC.

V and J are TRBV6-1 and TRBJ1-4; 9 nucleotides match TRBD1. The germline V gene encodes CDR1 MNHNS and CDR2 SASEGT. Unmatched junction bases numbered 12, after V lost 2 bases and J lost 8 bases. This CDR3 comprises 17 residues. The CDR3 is CASSEWGTGGSNEKLFF. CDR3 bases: TGTGCCAGCAGTGAATGGGGTACAGGGGGCAGTAACGAAAAACTGTTTTTT.

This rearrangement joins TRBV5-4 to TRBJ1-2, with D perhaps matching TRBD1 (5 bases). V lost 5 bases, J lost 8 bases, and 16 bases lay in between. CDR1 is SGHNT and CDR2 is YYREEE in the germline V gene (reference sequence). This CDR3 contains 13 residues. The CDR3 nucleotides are TGTGCCAGCAGACAGGCGGGCGGTGGGGGCTACACCTTC. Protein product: CASRQAGGGGYTF.

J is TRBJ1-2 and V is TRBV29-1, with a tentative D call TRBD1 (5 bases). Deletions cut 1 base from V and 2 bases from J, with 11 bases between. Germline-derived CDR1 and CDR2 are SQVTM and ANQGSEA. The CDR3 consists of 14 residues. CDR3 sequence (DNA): TGCAGCGTTGAAGTGGGGGGGACGAACTATGGCTACACCTTC. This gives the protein CSVEVGGTNYGYTF. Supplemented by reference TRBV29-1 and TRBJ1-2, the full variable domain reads SAVISQKPSRDICQRGTSLTIQCQVDSQVTMMFWYRQQPGQSLTLIATANQGSEATYESGFVIDKFPISRPNLTFSTLTVSNMSPEDSSIYLCSVEVGGTNYGYTFGSGTRLTVV.

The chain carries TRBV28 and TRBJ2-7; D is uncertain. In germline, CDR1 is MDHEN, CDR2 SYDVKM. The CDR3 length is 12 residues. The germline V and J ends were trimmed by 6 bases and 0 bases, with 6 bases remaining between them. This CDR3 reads CASSPSSYEQYF. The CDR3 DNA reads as TGTGCCAGCAGCCCAAGCTCCTACGAGCAGTACTTC.

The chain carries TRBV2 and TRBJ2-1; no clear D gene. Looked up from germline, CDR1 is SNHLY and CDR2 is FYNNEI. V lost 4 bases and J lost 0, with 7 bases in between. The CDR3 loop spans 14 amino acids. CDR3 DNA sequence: TGTGCCAGCAGTGCCGGCATCTCCTACAATGAGCAGTTCTTC. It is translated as CASSAGISYNEQFF.

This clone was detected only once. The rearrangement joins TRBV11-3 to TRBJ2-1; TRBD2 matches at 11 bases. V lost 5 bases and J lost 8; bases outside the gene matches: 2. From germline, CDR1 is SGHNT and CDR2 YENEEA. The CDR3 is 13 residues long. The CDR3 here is CASSALAGDEQFF. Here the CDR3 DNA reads TGTGCCAGCAGCGCACTAGCGGGGGATGAGCAGTTCTTC.

CDR3 loop: CASSQPRLEKKETQYF. The CDR3 DNA is TGCGCCAGCAGCCAACCCCGACTAGAAAAAAAAGAGACCCAGTACTTC. This chain joins TRBV5-1 and TRBJ2-5, with D possibly TRBD2 on 6 matching bases. V was clipped by 4 bases and J by 3 bases, with 19 bases between them. This CDR3 has 16 amino acids. Germline loops: CDR1 SGHRS, CDR2 YFSETQ. Variable domain in full (rest from reference TRBV5-1 and TRBJ2-5): KAGVTQTPRYLIKTRGQQVTLSCSPISGHRSVSWYQQTPGQGLQFLFEYFSETQRNKGNFPGRFSGRQFSNSRSEMNVSTLELGDSALYLCASSQPRLEKKETQYFGPGTRLLVL.

CDR3 sequence reads: CASSTSGYEQYF. The CDR3 DNA reads as TGTGCCAGCAGCACTAGCGGCTACGAGCAGTACTTC. The chain carries TRBV27 and TRBJ2-7; 8 nucleotides agree with TRBD2. The ends lost 6 bases at V and 3 bases at J; junction bases unmatched: 1. This CDR3 is built from 12 residues. CDR1 MNHEY and CDR2 SMNVEV come from the germline V gene (reference sequence).

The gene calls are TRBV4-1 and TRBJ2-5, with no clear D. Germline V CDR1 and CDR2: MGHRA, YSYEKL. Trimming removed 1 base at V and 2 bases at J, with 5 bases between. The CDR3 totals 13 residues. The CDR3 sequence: CASSQVVQETQYF. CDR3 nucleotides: TGCGCCAGCAGCCAAGTAGTTCAAGAGACCCAGTACTTC.

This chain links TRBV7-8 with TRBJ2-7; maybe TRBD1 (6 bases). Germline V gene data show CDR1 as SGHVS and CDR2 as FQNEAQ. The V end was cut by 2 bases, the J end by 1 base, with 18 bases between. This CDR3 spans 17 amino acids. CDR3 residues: CASSLNPAQGLSYEQYF. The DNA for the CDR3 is TGTGCCAGCAGCTTAAACCCCGCGCAGGGGTTATCCTACGAGCAGTACTTC.

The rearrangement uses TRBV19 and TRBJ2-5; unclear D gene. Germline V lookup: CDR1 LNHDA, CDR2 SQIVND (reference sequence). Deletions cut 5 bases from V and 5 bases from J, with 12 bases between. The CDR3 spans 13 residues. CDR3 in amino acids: CASSPHLRETQYF. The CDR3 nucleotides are TGTGCCAGTAGTCCCCATTTGAGGGAGACCCAGTACTTC. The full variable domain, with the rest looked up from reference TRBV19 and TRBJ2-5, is DGGITQSPKYLFRKEGQNVTLSCEQNLNHDAMYWYRQDPGQGLRLIYYSQIVNDFQKGDIAEGYSVSREKKESFPLTVTSAQKNPTAFYLCASSPHLRETQYFGPGTRLLVL.

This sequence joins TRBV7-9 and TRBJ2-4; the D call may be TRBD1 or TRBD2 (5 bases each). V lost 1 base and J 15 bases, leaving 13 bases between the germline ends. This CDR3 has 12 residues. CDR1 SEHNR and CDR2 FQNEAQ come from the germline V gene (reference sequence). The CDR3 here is CASSLGPGAGYF. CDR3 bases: TGTGCCAGCAGCTTAGGTCCCGGGGCGGGGTACTTC.

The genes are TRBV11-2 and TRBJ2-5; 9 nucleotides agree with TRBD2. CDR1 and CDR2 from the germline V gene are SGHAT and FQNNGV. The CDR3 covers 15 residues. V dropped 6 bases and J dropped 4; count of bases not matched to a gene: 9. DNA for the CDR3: TGTGCCAGCAGGATACTGAGCGGGGGGCCAGAGACCCAGTACTTC. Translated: CASRILSGGPETQYF.

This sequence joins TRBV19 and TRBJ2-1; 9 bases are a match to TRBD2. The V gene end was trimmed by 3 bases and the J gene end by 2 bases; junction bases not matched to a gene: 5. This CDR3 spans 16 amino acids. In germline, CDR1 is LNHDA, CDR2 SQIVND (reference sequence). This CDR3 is CASSIIAGAAYNEQFF. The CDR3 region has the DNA TGTGCCAGTAGTATTATAGCGGGAGCGGCCTACAATGAGCAGTTCTTC.

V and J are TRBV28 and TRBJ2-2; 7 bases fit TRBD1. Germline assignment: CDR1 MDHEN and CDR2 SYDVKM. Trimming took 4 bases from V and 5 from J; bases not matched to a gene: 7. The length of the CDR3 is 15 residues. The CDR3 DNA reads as TGTGCCAGCAGTTGGGACAGCCAGTGGACCGGGGAGCTGTTTTTT. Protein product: CASSWDSQWTGELFF.

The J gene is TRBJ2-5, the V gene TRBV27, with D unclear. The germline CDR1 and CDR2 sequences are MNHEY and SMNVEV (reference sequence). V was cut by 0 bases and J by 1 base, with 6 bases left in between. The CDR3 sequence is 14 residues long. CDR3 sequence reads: CASSLSNSQETQYF. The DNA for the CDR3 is TGTGCCAGCAGTTTATCGAACTCCCAAGAGACCCAGTACTTC.

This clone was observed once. Written as DNA, the CDR3 is TGTGCCAGCAGCCTTGACCCTCAAGAGACCCAGTACTTC. Translated: CASSLDPQETQYF. The chain combines TRBV9 with TRBJ2-5, with no clear D. The CDR3 sequence is 13 residues long. The V gene lost 4 bases and the J gene lost 2 bases, with 9 bases spanning the gap. Germline V lookup: CDR1 SGDLS, CDR2 YYNGEE. Drawing the rest from reference TRBV9 and TRBJ2-5, the complete variable domain is DSGVTQTPKHLITATGQRVTLRCSPRSGDLSVYWYQQSLDQGLQFLIQYYNGEERAKGNILERFSAQQFPDLHSELNLSSLELGDSALYFCASSLDPQETQYFGPGTRLLVL.

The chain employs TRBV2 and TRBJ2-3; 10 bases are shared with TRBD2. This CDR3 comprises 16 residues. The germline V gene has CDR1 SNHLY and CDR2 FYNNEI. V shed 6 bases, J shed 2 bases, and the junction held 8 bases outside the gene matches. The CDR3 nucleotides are TGTGCCAGCAGCCGAAGTAGCGGGGGGAACACAGATACGCAGTATTTT. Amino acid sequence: CASSRSSGGNTDTQYF. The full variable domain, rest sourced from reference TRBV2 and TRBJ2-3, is EPEVTQTPSHQVTQMGQEVILRCVPISNHLYFYWYRQILGQKVEFLVSFYNNEISEKSEIFDDQFSVERPDGSNFTLKIRSTKLEDSAMYFCASSRSSGGNTDTQYFGPGTRLTVL.

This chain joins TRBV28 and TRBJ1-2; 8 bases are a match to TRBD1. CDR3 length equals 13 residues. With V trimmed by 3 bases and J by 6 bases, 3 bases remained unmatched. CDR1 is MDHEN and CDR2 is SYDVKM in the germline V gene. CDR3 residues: CASSLDREDGYTF. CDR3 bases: TGTGCCAGCAGTTTGGACAGGGAGGATGGCTACACCTTC.

The CDR3 region is CASTKGTASVNEQFF. CDR3 DNA sequence: TGTGCCAGCACCAAGGGGACAGCATCCGTAAATGAGCAGTTCTTC. This chain uses TRBV21-1 with TRBJ2-1; the table's TRBD1 call for D was not verified on the DNA. TRBV21-1 counts as a pseudogene. This CDR3 is 15 amino acids long.

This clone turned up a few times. As DNA, the CDR3 is TGTGCCAGCAGTGATCTGGACACAGATACGCAGTATTTT. Residues: CASSDLDTDTQYF. The chain links TRBV2 to TRBJ2-3; D gene unclear. The CDR3 runs 13 residues. Germline V gene data show CDR1 as SNHLY and CDR2 as FYNNEI. V lost 3 bases, J lost 2 bases, and 6 bases lay in between.

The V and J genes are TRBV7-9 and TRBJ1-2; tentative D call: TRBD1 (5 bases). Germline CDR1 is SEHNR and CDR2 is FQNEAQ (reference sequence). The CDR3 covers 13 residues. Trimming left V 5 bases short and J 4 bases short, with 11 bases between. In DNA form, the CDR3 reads TGTGCCAGCAGCCCACAAGGGGTCTATGGCTACACCTTC. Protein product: CASSPQGVYGYTF. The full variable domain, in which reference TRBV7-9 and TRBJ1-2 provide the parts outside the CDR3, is DTGVSQNPRHKITKRGQNVTFRCDPISEHNRLYWYRQTLGQGPEFLTYFQNEAQLEKSRLLSDRFSAERPKGSFSTLEIQRTEQGDSAMYLCASSPQGVYGYTFGSGTRLTVV.

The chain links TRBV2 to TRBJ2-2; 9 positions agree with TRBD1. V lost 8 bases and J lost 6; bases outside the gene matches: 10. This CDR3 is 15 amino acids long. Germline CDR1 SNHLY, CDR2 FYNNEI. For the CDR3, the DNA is TGTGCCAGCGAACCGGGACAGGGATTAGCCGGGGAGCTGTTTTTT. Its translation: CASEPGQGLAGELFF.